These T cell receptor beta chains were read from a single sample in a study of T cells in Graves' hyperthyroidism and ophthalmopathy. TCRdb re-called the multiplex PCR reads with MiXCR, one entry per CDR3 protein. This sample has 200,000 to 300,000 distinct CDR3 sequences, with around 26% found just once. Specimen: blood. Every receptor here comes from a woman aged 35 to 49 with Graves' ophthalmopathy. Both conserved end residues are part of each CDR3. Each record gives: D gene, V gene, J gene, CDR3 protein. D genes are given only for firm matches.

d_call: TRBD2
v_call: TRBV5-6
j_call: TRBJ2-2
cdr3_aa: CASSLYLLREGFAGELFF

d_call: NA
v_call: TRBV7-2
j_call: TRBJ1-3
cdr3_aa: CASSLNPRIHSGNTIYF

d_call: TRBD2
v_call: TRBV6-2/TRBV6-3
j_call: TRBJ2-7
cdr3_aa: CASSWGSSGDLGEQYF

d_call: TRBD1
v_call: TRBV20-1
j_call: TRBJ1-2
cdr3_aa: CSARTGDDYTF

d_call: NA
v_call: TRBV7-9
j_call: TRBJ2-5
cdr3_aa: CASSSRGWETQYF

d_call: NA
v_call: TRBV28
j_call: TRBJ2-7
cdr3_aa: CASSLRHEQYF

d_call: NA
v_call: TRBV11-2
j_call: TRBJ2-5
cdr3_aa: CASSLGTHHRETQYF

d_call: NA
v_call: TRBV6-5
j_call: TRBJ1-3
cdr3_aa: CASSYSQNGNTIYF

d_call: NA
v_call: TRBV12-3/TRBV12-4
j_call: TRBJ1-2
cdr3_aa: CASSLSAGSYGYTF

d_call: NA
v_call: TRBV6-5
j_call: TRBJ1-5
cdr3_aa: CASSYVPLGSNQPQHF

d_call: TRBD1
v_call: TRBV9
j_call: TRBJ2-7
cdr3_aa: CASSVGGTGHEQYF

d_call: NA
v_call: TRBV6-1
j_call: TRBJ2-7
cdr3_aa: CASSRTSFSEQYF

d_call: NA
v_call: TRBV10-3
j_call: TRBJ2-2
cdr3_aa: CAIRPQGTGELFF

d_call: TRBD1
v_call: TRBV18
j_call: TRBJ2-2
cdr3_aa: CASSPRPSGTDSAGELFF

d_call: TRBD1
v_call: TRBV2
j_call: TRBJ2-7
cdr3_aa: CASSDDRASEQYF

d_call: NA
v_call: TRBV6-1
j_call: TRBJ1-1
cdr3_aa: CASHRAIGTEAFF

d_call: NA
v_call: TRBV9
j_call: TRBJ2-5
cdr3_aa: CASSVGSAAETQYF

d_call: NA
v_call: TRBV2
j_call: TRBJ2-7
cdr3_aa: CASSDPRRGAEQYF

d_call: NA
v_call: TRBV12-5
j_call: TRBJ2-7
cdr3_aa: CASGLVLDGTFYEQYF

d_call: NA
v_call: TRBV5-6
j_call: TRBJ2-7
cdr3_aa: CASSLAGRRDEQYF

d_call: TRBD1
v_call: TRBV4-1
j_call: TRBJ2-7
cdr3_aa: CASSRTTGNEQYF

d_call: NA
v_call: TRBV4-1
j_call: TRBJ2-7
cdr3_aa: CASSHSRPGLPYEQYF

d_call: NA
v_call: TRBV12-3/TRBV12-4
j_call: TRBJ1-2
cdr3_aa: CASSLTTRIYGYTF

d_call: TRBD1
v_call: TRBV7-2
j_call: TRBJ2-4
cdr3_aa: CASSLGRGRAKNIQYF